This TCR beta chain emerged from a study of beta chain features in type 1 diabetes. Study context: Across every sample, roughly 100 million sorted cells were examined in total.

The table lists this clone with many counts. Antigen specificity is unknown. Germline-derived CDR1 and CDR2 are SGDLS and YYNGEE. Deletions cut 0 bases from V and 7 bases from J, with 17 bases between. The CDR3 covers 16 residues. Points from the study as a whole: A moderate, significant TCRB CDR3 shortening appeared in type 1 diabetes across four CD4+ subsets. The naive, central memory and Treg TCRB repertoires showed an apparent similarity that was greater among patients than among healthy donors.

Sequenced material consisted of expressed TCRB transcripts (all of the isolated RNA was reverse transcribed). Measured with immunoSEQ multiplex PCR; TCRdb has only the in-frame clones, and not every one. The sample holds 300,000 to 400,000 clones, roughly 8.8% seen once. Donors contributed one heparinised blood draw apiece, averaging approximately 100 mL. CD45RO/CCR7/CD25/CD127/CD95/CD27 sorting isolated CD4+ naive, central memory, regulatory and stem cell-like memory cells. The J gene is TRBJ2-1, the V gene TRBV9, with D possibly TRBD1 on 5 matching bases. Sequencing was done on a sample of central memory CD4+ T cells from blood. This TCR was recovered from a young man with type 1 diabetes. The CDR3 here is CASSVDGAPDINEQFF. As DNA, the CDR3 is TGTGCCAGCAGCGTAGATGGGGCCCCTGATATTAATGAGCAGTTCTTC.